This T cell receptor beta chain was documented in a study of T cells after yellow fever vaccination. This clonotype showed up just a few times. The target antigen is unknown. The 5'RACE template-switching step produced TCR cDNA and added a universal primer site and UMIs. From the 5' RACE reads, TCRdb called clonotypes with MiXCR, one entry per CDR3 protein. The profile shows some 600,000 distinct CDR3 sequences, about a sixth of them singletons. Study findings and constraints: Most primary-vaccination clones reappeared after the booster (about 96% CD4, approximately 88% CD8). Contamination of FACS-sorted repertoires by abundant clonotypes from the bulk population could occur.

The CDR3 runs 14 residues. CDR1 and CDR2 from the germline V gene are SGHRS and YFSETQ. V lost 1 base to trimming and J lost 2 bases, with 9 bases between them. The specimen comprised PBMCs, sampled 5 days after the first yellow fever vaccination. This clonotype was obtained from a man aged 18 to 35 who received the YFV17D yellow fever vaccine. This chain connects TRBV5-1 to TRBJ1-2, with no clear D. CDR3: CASSLLEGNYGYTF. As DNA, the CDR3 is TGCGCCAGCAGCTTGTTGGAGGGAAACTATGGCTACACCTTC.